This paragraph covers one T cell receptor (beta chain) sequence. The method was immunoSEQ multiplex PCR; TCRdb's version includes in-frame clones alone and lacks a portion of them. The table records hundreds of thousands of clones, 88% of them present only once. The data were obtained in a study of blood T cell repertoires in COVID-19. Germline V gene lookup returns CDR1 SNHLY and CDR2 FYNNEI. This CDR3 comprises 15 residues. V was cut by 4 bases and J by 5 bases, with 15 bases left in between. Sequenced sample: PBMCs or T cells enriched from blood (not recorded which). The TCR was taken from a woman aged 55 to 70 in a cohort exposed to, infected with or recovered from COVID-19 (not recorded which). The chain recombines TRBV2 with TRBJ1-5; tentative D call: TRBD1 (6 bases). The CDR3 protein is CASSGLGTQYQPQHF. The CDR3 nucleotides are TGTGCCAGCAGTGGGTTGGGGACACAATATCAGCCCCAGCATTTT.